This T cell receptor beta chain was captured in a study of CD8 T cells in ankylosing spondylitis. Study-level findings and limits: Disease-associated clones were CD8+ and fairly uncommon in peripheral blood. Several of the motif variants were reported before in synovial fluid and blood from reactive arthritis. Disease-associated clones were reportedly significantly overrepresented in matched ankylosing spondylitis synovial fluid.

Libraries of TCR beta came from quantitative 5'-RACE with molecular barcodes. In TCRdb, the 5' RACE reads were re-called with MiXCR into one record per CDR3 protein. The profile shows under 30,000 distinct CDR3 sequences, over 6.5% of them singletons. The germline V gene encodes CDR1 DFQATT and CDR2 SNEGSKA (reference sequence). The CDR3 loop spans 16 amino acids. The V and J ends lost 0 bases and 5 bases respectively, with 16 bases between them. This clonotype was counted between two and nine times. No antigen is known for it. The source material was blood. The clonotype comes from a male donor with ankylosing spondylitis or in good health (not recorded which). This chain links TRBV20-1 with TRBJ1-4; possible D gene TRBD1, 6 bases. This CDR3 reads CSARDRLGTRNEKLFF. The CDR3 coding sequence is TGCAGTGCTAGAGATCGATTGGGGACAAGAAATGAAAAACTGTTTTTT.